Listed below are T cell receptor beta chains from one sample, sequenced in a study of cytomegalovirus exposure and HLA in healthy donors. Produced via immunoSEQ multiplex PCR; TCRdb's table is partial and in-frame only. Among roughly 160,000 clones listed, about 65% were seen once. The sequencing sample was made of PBMCs. These receptors all stem from a woman aged 25-40 years in good health and CMV-seronegative. CDR3s include the opening cysteine and the closing phenylalanine or tryptophan. Fields, in order: J gene, clone size, D gene, V gene, CDR3 DNA, CDR3 protein. A D gene is named only where the DNA matches it firmly. Clone size is shown for a subset of rows, as once, few, many or a class of expanded clone.

TRBJ2-2 | NA | NA | TRBV7-6 | TGTGCCAGCACTAAAGCGGCCAGGGGCGGGGAGCTGTTTTTT | CASTKAARGGELFF
TRBJ1-2 | NA | NA | TRBV21-1 | TGTGCCAGCCACAGGGGGCTTGGCTACACCTTC | CASHRGLGYTF
TRBJ2-2 | NA | TRBD2 | TRBV28 | TGTGCCAGCAGTCGACTAGCGGTGAACACCGGGGAGCTGTTTTTT | CASSRLAVNTGELFF
TRBJ1-5 | NA | NA | TRBV6-5 | TGTGCCAGCCGACCAGGGGTAGGCAATCAGCCCCAGCATTTT | CASRPGVGNQPQHF
TRBJ2-7 | NA | TRBD1 | TRBV28 | TGTGCCAGCAGTTCCCAACCGGGACAGGGGGCGCGGGGGCAGTACTTC | CASSSQPGQGARGQYF
TRBJ2-7 | once | TRBD1 | TRBV9 | TGTGCCAGCAGCGTTGGACAGGGGGATACCTACGAGCAGTACTTC | CASSVGQGDTYEQYF
TRBJ1-2 | few | TRBD1 | TRBV28 | TGTGCCAGCAGTGCCTACCTAAGGACAGGCACCTTC | CASSAYLRTGTF
TRBJ2-1 | NA | TRBD2 | TRBV5-1 | TGCGCCAGCAGCTTGGCACTAGCGGGAGGGTCTGTCGCCTACAATGAGCAGTTCTTC | CASSLALAGGSVAYNEQFF
TRBJ2-7 | NA | NA | TRBV12-2 | TGTGCAAGCAAGGGGATCGAGCAGTACTTC | CASKGIEQYF
TRBJ2-7 | NA | NA | TRBV10-3 | TGTGCCATCCAAGATTGGCTACCCTCGGACGGGGGCTCCTACGAGCAGTACTTC | CAIQDWLPSDGGSYEQYF
TRBJ2-3 | NA | NA | TRBV28 | TGTGCCAGCAGTACCCAAGGGGGCGGGACGTATTTT | CASSTQGGGTYF
TRBJ2-7 | NA | TRBD1 | TRBV9 | TGTGCCAGCAGCCCCTTTCTACAGGGGGCGGACGAGCAGTACTTC | CASSPFLQGADEQYF
TRBJ2-5 | NA | NA | TRBV4-2 | TGTGCCAGCAGCCCTGCCGGCCGGACTCAAGAGACCCAGTACTTC | CASSPAGRTQETQYF
TRBJ1-4 | NA | TRBD1 | TRBV7-9 | TGTGCCAGCAGCCCTTCCGGGACAGGGGCGGAAAAACTGTTTTTT | CASSPSGTGAEKLFF
TRBJ1-3 | NA | TRBD1 | TRBV6-1 | TGTGCCAGCATACAGGGGGTCTCTGGAAACACCATATATTTT | CASIQGVSGNTIYF
TRBJ2-7 | NA | TRBD1 | TRBV18 | TGTGCCAGCTCAACGTTCGGGACAGGCTACGAGCAGTACTTC | CASSTFGTGYEQYF
TRBJ2-3 | NA | TRBD2 | TRBV10-3 | TGTGCCATCAGCGAAGGGTTGGCGGGAGAGGGCACAGATACGCAGTATTTT | CAISEGLAGEGTDTQYF
TRBJ2-3 | once | TRBD1 | TRBV13 | TGTGCCAGCAGCGGCACAGGGGTCGGTACAGATACGCAGTATTTT | CASSGTGVGTDTQYF